Listed below are T cell receptor beta chains from one sample, sequenced in a study of shared T cell receptors in the human thymus. Profiling relied on immunoSEQ multiplex PCR, and the TCRdb table lists in-frame clones only, not all of them. Of about 710,000 clones listed, about 90% are singletons. Another study also made use of these data, one on human thymus T cells.

The sequencing sample was made of thymocytes. These receptor sequences come from a boy less than two years old with a congenital heart defect. Each CDR3 is given with its conserved first and last residue. Each record gives: CDR3 length, J gene, V gene, D gene, clone size, CDR3 DNA, CDR3 protein. A D gene is named only where the DNA matches it firmly. Clone sizes are given selectively: once, few, many, or a class where the clone is expanded.

15 TRBJ2-3 TRBV6-5 TRBD2 NA TGTGCCAGTCCACTGAGACTAGCGAACACAGATACGCAGTATTTT CASPLRLANTDTQYF
16 TRBJ2-3 TRBV30 TRBD2 NA TGTGCCTGGGGTGGGGGACTAGCGGAGTTCACAGATACGCAGTATTTT CAWGGGLAEFTDTQYF
15 TRBJ2-3 TRBV5-1 TRBD2 NA TGCGCCAGCAGCTTGGCGCGGGGGGGCCAGCATACGCAGTATTTT CASSLARGGQHTQYF
13 TRBJ1-1 TRBV5-1 NA NA TGCGCCACCTCTGGAGGGGCGAACACTGAAGCTTTCTTT CATSGGANTEAFF
16 TRBJ2-1 TRBV11-2 NA few TGTGCCAGCAGCTCCGGCCAAAGACATCTTAACAATGAGCAGTTCTTC CASSSGQRHLNNEQFF
17 TRBJ1-5 TRBV28 NA NA TGTGCCAGCAGTTTACCCCCGAGGGCATGTCAATATCAGCCCCAGCATTTT CASSLPPRACQYQPQHF
14 TRBJ2-5 TRBV28 NA NA TGTGCCAGCAGTTTAGCTAGCGAGATAGAGACCCAGTACTTC CASSLASEIETQYF
11 TRBJ1-1 TRBV2 NA NA TGTGCCAGCAGTGAACGGACTGAAGCTTTCTTT CASSERTEAFF
14 TRBJ2-2 TRBV7-9 NA NA TGTGCCAGCAGCTTAGGTGCGGGCCCCGGGGAGCTGTTTTTT CASSLGAGPGELFF
15 TRBJ2-5 TRBV7-2 TRBD2 NA TGTGCCAGCAGCTTGGCGGGCGGGAGGCAAGAGACCCAGTACTTC CASSLAGGRQETQYF
19 TRBJ2-6 TRBV5-8 NA few TGTGCCAGCAGCTGCGGGCAGGGGCGTTACTGCTCTGGGGCCAACGTCCTGACTTTC CASSCGQGRYCSGANVLTF
13 TRBJ2-7 TRBV10-1 TRBD1 once TGCGCCAGCATTGGACAGGGGTATTACGAGCAGTACTTC CASIGQGYYEQYF
15 TRBJ1-5 TRBV25-1 NA NA TGTGCCAGCAGTGAATCGGTAGGGGGCAATCAGCCCCAGCATTTT CASSESVGGNQPQHF
12 TRBJ2-6 TRBV7-9 NA NA TGTGCCAGCGGGCTTGGGGCCAACGTCCTGACTTTC CASGLGANVLTF
16 TRBJ2-3 TRBV5-1 NA once TGCGCCAGCACGTTGGGGCACAACGAAATCACAGATACGCAGTATTTT CASTLGHNEITDTQYF
13 TRBJ1-2 TRBV6-6 NA once TGTGCCAGCAGTTACGGGTACAGGGATGGCTACACCTTC CASSYGYRDGYTF
16 TRBJ1-5 TRBV4-3 NA NA TGCGCCAGCAGCCAAGATCGAATGGTACATAATCAGCCCCAGCATTTT CASSQDRMVHNQPQHF
16 TRBJ2-7 TRBV7-6 NA NA TGTGCCAGCAGCTTAGCGAAAGGACAGAAGTTCTACGAGCAGTACTTC CASSLAKGQKFYEQYF
14 TRBJ2-2 TRBV27 TRBD2 NA TGTGCCAGCAGTGGGAGGGGAAGAGGCGGGGAGCTGTTTTTT CASSGRGRGGELFF
18 TRBJ2-1 TRBV15 TRBD2 NA TGTGCCACCAGCAGAGATCCCGAAGCCGCGGGAGTCTGGAATGAGCAGTTCTTC CATSRDPEAAGVWNEQFF
15 TRBJ1-1 TRBV27 TRBD1 NA TGTGCCAGCAGTTCCCGCAGGGGGATGAACACTGAAGCTTTCTTT CASSSRRGMNTEAFF
14 TRBJ2-7 TRBV28 NA NA TGTGCCAGCAGTTTAACCCTCGGTCCTTACGAGCAGTACTTC CASSLTLGPYEQYF
14 TRBJ2-1 TRBV9 TRBD2 NA TGTGCCAGTACGGGGCAGGGAGGGTACAATGAGCAGTTCTTC CASTGQGGYNEQFF
14 TRBJ1-3 TRBV30 TRBD1 NA TGTGCCTGGGGGACAGGCGGCTCTGGAAACACCATATATTTT CAWGTGGSGNTIYF
12 TRBJ1-2 TRBV29-1 NA NA TGCAGCGGTGAGACTGACTCCTATGGCTACACCTTC CSGETDSYGYTF
14 TRBJ1-1 TRBV23-1 NA once TGCGCCAGCAGTGTTGGCGGCCGCTACACTGAAGCTTTCTTT CASSVGGRYTEAFF
16 TRBJ1-5 TRBV7-9 NA NA TGTGCCAGCAGCTTAGCTCATGGGCCCATACATCAGCCCCAGCATTTT CASSLAHGPIHQPQHF
15 TRBJ1-1 TRBV9 TRBD1 NA TGTGCCAGCAGCGAGGGGGGACAGGGGGGGATTGAAGCTTTCTTT CASSEGGQGGIEAFF
14 TRBJ1-2 TRBV15 TRBD1 NA TGTGCCACCTGGACAGGGAAATTTTTATATGGCTACACCTTC CATWTGKFLYGYTF
16 TRBJ2-3 TRBV6-4 NA NA TGTGCCAGCAGTGATCTAGGTCTACTTAGCACAGATACGCAGTATTTT CASSDLGLLSTDTQYF
14 TRBJ2-3 TRBV6-5 TRBD2 few TGTGCCAGCAGCCCCTTCCTAGCGGGGGGGCCAGCGTATTTT CASSPFLAGGPAYF
18 TRBJ1-2 TRBV6-4 NA NA TGTGCCAGCAGTGACGGAACCCGGACAGCTAATTCCTCTTATGGCTACACCTTC CASSDGTRTANSSYGYTF
14 TRBJ1-5 TRBV6-5 NA NA TGTGCCAGCAGCCCCAAAGGGGTGACTCAGCCCCAGCATTTT CASSPKGVTQPQHF
15 TRBJ1-1 TRBV28 TRBD1 NA TGTGCCAGCAGTTCACCCGACAGGGGAGGAACTGAAGCTTTCTTT CASSSPDRGGTEAFF
16 TRBJ2-1 TRBV2 NA NA TGTGCCAGCAGTGCGGCGCCGGGACACCTCTACAATGAGCAGTTCTTC CASSAAPGHLYNEQFF
16 TRBJ2-7 TRBV27 TRBD2 NA TGTGCCAGCAGTTTATCGGGGGGGTTCGTCTTCTACGAGCAGTACTTC CASSLSGGFVFYEQYF
15 TRBJ1-6 TRBV5-6 TRBD1 few TGTGCCAGCAGCTTACCGGACAGGGAGGGATCACCCCTCCACTTT CASSLPDREGSPLHF
17 TRBJ1-4 TRBV4-3 NA NA TGCGCCAGCAGCCAAGACCCCGACAGAGCAACTAATGAAAAACTGTTTTTT CASSQDPDRATNEKLFF
12 TRBJ1-2 TRBV6-6 TRBD1 once TGTGCCAGCAGTTCCCAGGGGGGTGGCTACACCTTC CASSSQGGGYTF
18 TRBJ2-1 TRBV15 TRBD2 few TGTGCCACCAGCAGAGACCCCGGGGGGGGACTAGCGGTTTATGAGCAGTTCTTC CATSRDPGGGLAVYEQFF
15 TRBJ1-3 TRBV25-1 NA NA TGTGCCAGCAGCTGTGACGGGGACTCTGGAAACACCATATATTTT CASSCDGDSGNTIYF
15 TRBJ1-2 TRBV2 NA NA TGTGCCAGCCTCTCGGGAAATGGACAGTACTATGGCTACACCTTC CASLSGNGQYYGYTF
17 TRBJ2-2 TRBV15 TRBD1 NA TGTGCCACCAGCAGAGCCCGGACAGGGGAGGTCACCGGGGAGCTGTTTTTT CATSRARTGEVTGELFF
17 TRBJ2-3 TRBV5-1 NA NA TGCGCCAGCAGCTTCCCCCCTGCGGAGGTCCGCACAGATACGCAGTATTTT CASSFPPAEVRTDTQYF
16 TRBJ1-1 TRBV12-5 TRBD1 NA TGTGCTAGTGGACGCCGGACAGGGGGCGCAGGACCTGAAGCTTTCTTT CASGRRTGGAGPEAFF